The rows below give T cell receptor beta chains drawn from one sample of a study of T cell responses to AZD1222 COVID-19 vaccine. TCRdb keeps only in-frame clones here, not all; method: immunoSEQ multiplex PCR. Among about 120,000 clones listed, roughly four fifths were seen once. The specimen was peripheral blood, collected on day 0 of AZD1222 vaccination. These receptors all stem from an adult in good health. The conserved cysteine and the conserved F or W are not part of the CDR3 here. D genes are given only for firm matches.

>TRBD1|TRBV11-2
ASSTLKRDSGSGANVLT
>.|TRBV3-1/TRBV3-2
ASSQTGQETQY
>.|TRBV28
ASNGAHGSPLH
>.|TRBV10-3
AISELKDTEAF
>.|TRBV21-1
ASSELQGMKVYTEAF
>.|TRBV18
ASSLEGALAKNIQY
>.|TRBV25-1
ASSDGGLKTQY
>.|TRBV5-1
ASSFLPQGQTNEKLF
>.|TRBV6-5
ASSLGGLRGNGYT
>.|TRBV14
ASSHGQGRSGANVLT
>.|TRBV5-4
ASSLGRYYGYT
>.|TRBV4-3
ASSRVTGTGGGTQY
>.|TRBV21-1
ASLNSDTYSNQPQH
>.|TRBV19
ASSFDHRVQYEQY
>TRBD2|TRBV5-6
ASTIGGKTQY
>TRBD2|TRBV28
ASSFGRLAGLVEQF
>TRBD1|TRBV11-2
ASSGLGTGGGNTIY
>.|TRBV28
ASSLKPANYGYT
>TRBD2|TRBV10-2
ASSDQAGGPRGNEQF
>TRBD1|TRBV19
ATSGQRNQPQH
>.|TRBV7-2
ASSPNPRDGSNQPQH
>.|TRBV29-1
SVEDGTGAGYGYT
>.|TRBV5-1
ASSGDSSDGGYT
>.|TRBV27
ASSLRGSGNEQY
>.|TRBV4-1
ASSRLPVAQSNQPQH
>.|TRBV7-8
ASSLGGGGGLPDTQY
>.|TRBV6-5
ASSYSNRVGNTIY
>.|TRBV3-1/TRBV3-2
ASSQDSPNSPLH
>.|TRBV9
ASSASGGSTNEKLF
>.|TRBV7-2
ASSLRRIGRSGEAF
>.|TRBV2
ASSELGGEAKNIQY
>.|TRBV2
ASLPGRSLNSPLH
>TRBD2|TRBV27
ASSITSGAYNEQF
>.|TRBV19
ASTGSNQPQH
>TRBD1|TRBV20-1
SASRGQGFRSPLH
>.|TRBV6-5
ASSYNGPIPNEAF
>.|TRBV5-1
ASSLDLDSPLH
>TRBD2|TRBV2
ASSDRGSSIREQF
>.|TRBV7-9
ASSLGRGPYQPQH
>TRBD2|TRBV7-9
ASSLLAGAETQY
>TRBD2|TRBV7-2
ASSRSGGAKNIQY
>.|TRBV5-1
ASRSGQSSYNSPLH
>TRBD2|TRBV28
ASRGWTSGSYEQY
>.|TRBV30
AWNSASTDTQY
>TRBD2|TRBV10-3
AIRVSEAGVLYNEQF
>.|TRBV18
ASSRDNSNYGYT
>TRBD2|TRBV28
ASSNSGLVTYTQY
>TRBD1|TRBV30
ARDRGNYGYT
>TRBD1|TRBV5-8
ASRYRGQGNTIY
>TRBD1|TRBV5-6
ASSFYRGPHQPQH
>TRBD1|TRBV7-3
ASSQGEAYNSPLH
>TRBD1|TRBV3-1/TRBV3-2
ASSRTGGNQPQH
>TRBD1|TRBV7-8
ASSLQGAGTGELF
>.|TRBV11-1
ASSFDVRNEQF
>.|TRBV3-1/TRBV3-2
ASSPGRRAGETQY
>TRBD2|TRBV6-5
ASSYIAGGLYEQY
>TRBD2|TRBV9
ASSVATSSGGASDTQY
>.|TRBV7-8
ASSADDHYEQY